The entry below describes one T cell receptor (beta chain). This entry belongs to a study of blood T cell repertoires in COVID-19. Study-wide context: Spain, Italy and the United States supplied samples that represented acute and convalescent COVID-19. Sources were T cells, B-cell-depleted T cells, or PBMCs; the material itself was cDNA or gDNA.

The CDR3 spans 13 residues. Trimming removed 2 bases at V and 5 bases at J, with 8 bases between. Germline CDR1 reads ENHRY; CDR2 reads SYGVKD. Per the study methods: Amplification from reference gene primers served as the basis for estimated nucleated cell counts. Sequencing used immunoSEQ multiplex PCR; TCRdb keeps in-frame clones, though not all of them. That table furnishes V, J and clone size, whereas the DNA furnished D and trimming. Of around 120,000 clones in the sample, around 85% were seen once. The source is a man between 65 and 79 years old with active or convalescent COVID-19. The source material was peripheral blood. The chain carries TRBV10-3 and TRBJ2-3, with D perhaps matching TRBD1 (5 bases). CDR3 amino acids: CAISEATEDTQYF. Written as DNA, the CDR3 is TGTGCCATCAGTGAGGCGACAGAAGATACGCAGTATTTT.